This note documents a single T cell receptor (beta chain) sequence. Its antigen remains unknown. The sample originates from a study of cytotoxic CD8 clonotypes in ibrutinib-treated CLL. About the research overall: Sequencing produced an average of 255,043 productive templates and under 95,000 productive rearrangements per sample.

Study observations and caveats: Clonality grew at ibrutinib response; at progression, it decreased back toward baseline. Relative to age-matched healthy donors, clonality at baseline was higher, and it tracked circulating CD8+ T-cell counts.

The data were produced by immunoSEQ multiplex PCR, yet TCRdb's version contains in-frame clones alone and is incomplete. The table shows about 89,000 clones, with 78% occurring only once. The receptor was isolated from a human donor with chronic lymphocytic leukemia. Here the sequenced sample was PBMCs, taken after 12 months of ibrutinib treatment.

CDR3 sequence reads: CASSLAGEGPQPQHF. CDR3 DNA: TGCGCCAGCAGCTTGGCGGGGGAAGGACCTCAGCCCCAGCATTTT. The V gene is TRBV5-1, the J gene TRBJ1-5; tentatively, D is TRBD1 (5 bases). Germline V gene data show CDR1 as SGHRS and CDR2 as YFSETQ. Trimming stripped 0 bases from V and 6 bases from J, with 13 bases between. The CDR3 loop spans 15 amino acids.